These 13 T cell receptor beta chains were sequenced from one sample in a study of blood T cells in healthy people across ages. PCR was performed a second time for about 6 to 12 cycles using a sample-barcoded 5' primer and a J-beta primer mix. Each CDR3 protein is one row after TCRdb ran MiXCR on the 5' RACE reads. Of about 620,000 distinct CDR3 sequences in the sample, around 21% were seen once. The sequencing sample was made of blood. The receptors were gathered from a man in his sixties or seventies in good health.

This clonotype was seen only a few times. This chain connects TRBV20-1 to TRBJ2-1, with 8 bases fitting TRBD2. Germline V lookup: CDR1 DFQATT, CDR2 SNEGSKA (reference sequence). CDR3 length: 15 amino acids. After removal of 5 bases from V and 5 bases from J, the junction contained 11 bases not matched to a gene. CDR3 sequence: CSAERLREVHNEQFF. CDR3 sequence (DNA): TGCAGTGCTGAAAGACTGCGGGAGGTGCACAATGAGCAGTTCTTC.

This clonotype has a handful of counts. This sequence joins TRBV18 and TRBJ2-5; D unresolved. The J call may not be correct, given that the DNA end is closer to TRBJ2-1. Germline V lookup: CDR1 KGHSH, CDR2 LQKENI. This CDR3 is 15 amino acids long. The CDR3 nucleotides are TGTGCCAGCTCACCAAGCGTAGACTTCTACAATGAGCAGTTCTTC. Translating gives CASSPSVDFYNEQFF.

This clonotype was counted many times. The chain links TRBV20-1 to TRBJ2-7, with unresolved D. V shed 5 bases and J shed 0 bases, with 11 bases lying between them. This CDR3 spans 13 amino acids. Germline loops: CDR1 DFQATT, CDR2 SNEGSKA (reference sequence). The CDR3 spells CSAPSTSSYEQYF. The CDR3 region has the DNA TGCAGTGCTCCCAGTACGAGCTCCTACGAGCAGTACTTC.

V and J are TRBV5-1 and TRBJ2-7; TRBD2 might be the D (6 bases). The germline V gene has CDR1 SGHRS and CDR2 YFSETQ. The CDR3 is 15 amino acids. V lost 1 base, J lost 6 bases, and 17 bases lay in between. The DNA of the CDR3 is TGCGCCAGCAGCTTGCTGGGCAAGGACGGGAGCGAGCAGTACTTC. Translating it yields CASSLLGKDGSEQYF.

The V gene is TRBV20-1, the J gene TRBJ2-2; 11 bases agree with TRBD1. Germline V gene data show CDR1 as DFQATT and CDR2 as SNEGSKA (reference sequence). The CDR3 covers 16 residues. With V trimmed by 5 bases and J by 6 bases, 11 bases remained unmatched. The CDR3 nucleotides are TGCAGTGCTGGACAAGGCCGGGACAGGGGGTCCGGGGAGCTGTTTTTT. It encodes CSAGQGRDRGSGELFF.

The chain combines TRBV7-6 with TRBJ2-1, with D tentatively TRBD1 or TRBD2 (6 bases each). The germline CDR1 and CDR2 sequences are SGHVS and FNYEAQ. The CDR3 has 15 amino acids. Trimming stripped 6 bases from V and 0 bases from J, with 12 bases between. The CDR3 loop reads CASREGHNSYNEQFF. CDR3 in DNA: TGTGCCAGCAGGGAGGGACACAACTCCTACAATGAGCAGTTCTTC.

Only a few counts were recorded for this clonotype. The V and J genes are TRBV12-3 or TRBV12-4 and TRBJ2-5; 9 nucleotides align to TRBD1. The better agreement between TRBJ2-7 and the DNA end casts doubt on the J call. The CDR3 totals 16 residues. CDR3 bases: TGTGCCAGCAGTTTTCCACCGGGACAGGGTACCTACGAGCAGTACTTC. Its protein is CASSFPPGQGTYEQYF.

The CDR3 loop is CASSRDFRRGEKLFF. The CDR3 DNA is TGCGCCAGCAGCAGGGACTTCAGGCGCGGTGAAAAACTGTTTTTT. This chain joins TRBV5-1 and TRBJ1-4; TRBD1 is a possible D gene (5 bases). Germline V lookup: CDR1 SGHRS, CDR2 YFSETQ. This CDR3 spans 15 amino acids. Trimming removed 4 bases from V and 7 bases from J, with 17 bases in between.

This clonotype occurred a few times. The CDR3 loop reads CASSVLDSNYNEQFF. Here the CDR3 DNA reads TGTGCCAGCAGCGTACTAGACTCCAACTACAATGAGCAGTTCTTC. This rearrangement joins TRBV7-3 to TRBJ2-1; D may be TRBD2 (5 bases). This CDR3 comprises 15 residues. V was pared by 5 bases and J by 3 bases, with 14 bases between. Per germline, CDR1 SGHTA and CDR2 FQGTGA.

This clonotype was found a few times. The chain uses TRBV13 and TRBJ2-2; 9 nucleotides agree with TRBD1. Per germline, CDR1 PRHDT and CDR2 FYEKMQ (reference sequence). V shed 5 bases, J shed 3 bases, and the junction held 7 bases outside the gene matches. This CDR3 has 16 residues. Here the CDR3 DNA reads TGTGCCAGCAGCGCGAGACAGGGGGGGGACACCGGGGAGCTGTTTTTT. Its translation: CASSARQGGDTGELFF.

The rearrangement uses TRBV20-1 and TRBJ1-5; 7 nucleotides line up with TRBD1. The CDR3 consists of 14 residues. Germline assignment: CDR1 DFQATT and CDR2 SNEGSKA (reference sequence). J lost 4 bases, V lost 6 bases, and 9 bases had no gene match. CDR3 DNA sequence: TGCAGTGCCCAGGGACAGCTCCAAAATCAGCCCCAGCATTTT. Translation gives CSAQGQLQNQPQHF.

V usage is TRBV3-1 and J usage is TRBJ2-5, with D perhaps TRBD2 (6 bases). The CDR3 sequence is 14 residues long. CDR1 and CDR2 (germline): LGHDT, YNNKEL (reference sequence). The V end lost 4 bases, the J end lost 3 bases, and 12 bases lay between the germline ends. This chain's CDR3 is CASSPGGEKETQYF. In nucleotides, the CDR3 is TGTGCCAGCAGCCCCGGAGGGGAGAAAGAGACCCAGTACTTC.

This clonotype was counted between two and nine times. The chain uses TRBV29-1 and TRBJ2-2; TRBD1 matches 7 bases. Germline trimming cut 3 bases from V and 3 bases from J; bases unmatched to any gene: 1. This CDR3 has 13 amino acids. Germline lookup yields CDR1 SQVTM and CDR2 ANQGSEA. The CDR3 DNA follows: TGCAGCGTTGACACAGGGGACACCGGGGAGCTGTTTTTT. Protein sequence: CSVDTGDTGELFF.